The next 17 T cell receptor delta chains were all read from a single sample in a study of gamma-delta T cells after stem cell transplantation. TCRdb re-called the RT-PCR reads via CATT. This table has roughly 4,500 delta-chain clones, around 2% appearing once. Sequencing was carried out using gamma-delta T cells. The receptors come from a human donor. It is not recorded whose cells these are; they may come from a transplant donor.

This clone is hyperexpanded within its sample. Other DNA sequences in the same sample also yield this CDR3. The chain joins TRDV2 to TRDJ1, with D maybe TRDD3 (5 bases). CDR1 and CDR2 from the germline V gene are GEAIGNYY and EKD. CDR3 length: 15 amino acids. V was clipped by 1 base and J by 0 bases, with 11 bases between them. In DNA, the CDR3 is TGTGCCTGTGACACAGTGGGGACGTACACCGATAAACTCATCTTT. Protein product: CACDTVGTYTDKLIF.

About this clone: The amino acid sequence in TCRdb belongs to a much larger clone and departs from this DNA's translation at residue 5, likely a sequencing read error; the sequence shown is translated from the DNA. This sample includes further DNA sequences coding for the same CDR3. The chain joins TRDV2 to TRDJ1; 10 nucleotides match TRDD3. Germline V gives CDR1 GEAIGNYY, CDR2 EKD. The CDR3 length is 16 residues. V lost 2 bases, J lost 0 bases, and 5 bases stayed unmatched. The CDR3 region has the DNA TGTGCCTGTGACATACTGGGGGATCCTTACACCGATAAACTCATCTTT. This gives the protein CACDILGDPYTDKLIF.

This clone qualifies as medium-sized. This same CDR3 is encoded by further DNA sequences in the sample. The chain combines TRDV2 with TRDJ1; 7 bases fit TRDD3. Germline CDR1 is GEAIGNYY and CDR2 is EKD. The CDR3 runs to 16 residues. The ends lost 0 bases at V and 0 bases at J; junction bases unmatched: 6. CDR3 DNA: TGTGCCTGTGACACCCTGGGGGGTCAGTACACCGATAAACTCATCTTT. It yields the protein CACDTLGGQYTDKLIF.

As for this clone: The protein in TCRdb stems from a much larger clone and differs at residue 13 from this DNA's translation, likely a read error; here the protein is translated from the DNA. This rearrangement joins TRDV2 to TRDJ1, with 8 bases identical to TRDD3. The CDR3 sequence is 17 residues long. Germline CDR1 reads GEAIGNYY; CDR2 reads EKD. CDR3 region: CACADLLGVRYTVKLIF. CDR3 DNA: TGTGCCTGTGCCGACCTACTGGGGGTTAGGTACACCGTTAAACTCATCTTT.

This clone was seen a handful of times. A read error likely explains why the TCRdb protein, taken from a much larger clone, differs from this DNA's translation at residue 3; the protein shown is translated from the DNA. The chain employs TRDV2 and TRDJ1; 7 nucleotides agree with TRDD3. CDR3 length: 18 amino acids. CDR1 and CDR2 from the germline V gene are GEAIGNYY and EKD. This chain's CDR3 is CAREPLTLLGIHTDKLIF. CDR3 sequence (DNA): TGTGCCCGTGAACCTCTAACCTTACTGGGGATCCACACCGATAAACTCATCTTT.

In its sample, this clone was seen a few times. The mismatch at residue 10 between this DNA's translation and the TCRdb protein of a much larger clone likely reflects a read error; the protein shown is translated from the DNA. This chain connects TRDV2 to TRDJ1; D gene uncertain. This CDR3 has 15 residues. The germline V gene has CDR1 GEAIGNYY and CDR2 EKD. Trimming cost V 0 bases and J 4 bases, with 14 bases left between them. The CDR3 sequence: CACDTLGTASDKLIF. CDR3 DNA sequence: TGTGCCTGTGACACCCTCGGGACGGCCAGCGATAAACTCATCTTT.

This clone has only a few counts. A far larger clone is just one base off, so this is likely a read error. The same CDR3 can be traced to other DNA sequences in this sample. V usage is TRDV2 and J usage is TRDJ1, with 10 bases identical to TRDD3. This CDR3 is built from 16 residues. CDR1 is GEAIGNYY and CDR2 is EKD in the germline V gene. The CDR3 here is CACDPLLGDSTDKLIF. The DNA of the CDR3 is TGTGCCTGTGACCCTTTACTGGGGGATTCCACCGACAAACTCATCTTT.

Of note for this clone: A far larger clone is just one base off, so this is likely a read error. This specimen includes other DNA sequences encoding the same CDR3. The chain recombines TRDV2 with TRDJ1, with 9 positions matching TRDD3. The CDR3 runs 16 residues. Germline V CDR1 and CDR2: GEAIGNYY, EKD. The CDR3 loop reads CACDPLLGEYTDKLIF. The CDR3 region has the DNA TGTGCCTGTGACCCCCTACTGGGGGAGTACACTGATAAACTCATCTTT.

The CDR3 sequence: CACDSLLGGYTDKLIF. The CDR3 nucleotides read TGTGCCTGTGACTCGTTACTGGGGGGCTACACCGATAAACTCATCTTT. The chain joins TRDV2 to TRDJ1; TRDD3 matches at 8 bases. The CDR3 sequence is 16 residues long. V trimming: 3 bases; J trimming: 0 bases; junction bases outside the gene matches: 8. Germline V gene data show CDR1 as GEAIGNYY and CDR2 as EKD.

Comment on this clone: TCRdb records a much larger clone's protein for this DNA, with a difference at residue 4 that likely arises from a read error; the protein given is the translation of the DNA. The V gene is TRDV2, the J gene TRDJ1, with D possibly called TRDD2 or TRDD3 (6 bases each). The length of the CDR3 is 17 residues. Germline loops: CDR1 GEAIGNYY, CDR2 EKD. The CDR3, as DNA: TGTGCCTGTGGCACCGTGGGGATCCTACCTAACACCGATAAACTCATCTTT. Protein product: CACGTVGILPNTDKLIF.

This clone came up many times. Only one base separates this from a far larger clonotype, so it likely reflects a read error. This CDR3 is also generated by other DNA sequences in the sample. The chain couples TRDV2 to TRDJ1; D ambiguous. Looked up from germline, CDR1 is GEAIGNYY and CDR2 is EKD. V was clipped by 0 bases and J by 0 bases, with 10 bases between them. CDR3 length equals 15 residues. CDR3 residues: CACDTLSGYTDKLIF. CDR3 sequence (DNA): TGTGCCTGTGACACCCTATCCGGCTACACCGATAAACTCATCTTT.

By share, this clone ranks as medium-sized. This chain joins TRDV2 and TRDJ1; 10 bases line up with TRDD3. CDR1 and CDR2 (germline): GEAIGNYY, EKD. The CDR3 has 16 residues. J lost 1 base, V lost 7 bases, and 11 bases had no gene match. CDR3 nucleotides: TGTGCCTGCTCAAGCCTGGGGGATAAGGGCACCGATAAACTCATCTTT. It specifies CACSSLGDKGTDKLIF.

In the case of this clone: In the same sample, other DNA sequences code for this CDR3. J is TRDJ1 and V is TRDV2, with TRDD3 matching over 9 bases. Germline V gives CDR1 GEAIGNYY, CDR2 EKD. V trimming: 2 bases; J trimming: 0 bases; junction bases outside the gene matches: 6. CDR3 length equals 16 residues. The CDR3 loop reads CACDILLGEYTDKLIF. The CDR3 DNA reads TGTGCCTGTGACATTTTACTGGGGGAGTACACCGATAAACTCATCTTT.

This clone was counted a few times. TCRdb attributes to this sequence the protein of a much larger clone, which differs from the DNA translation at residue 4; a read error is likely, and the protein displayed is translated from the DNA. CDR3 sequence: CACGTGWVSSWDTRQMFF. CDR3 sequence (DNA): TGTGCCTGTGGCACCGGCTGGGTTAGCTCCTGGGACACCCGACAGATGTTTTTC. The V gene is TRDV2, the J gene TRDJ3, with D perhaps TRDD3 (5 bases). Germline V lookup: CDR1 GEAIGNYY, CDR2 EKD. The CDR3 runs 18 residues.

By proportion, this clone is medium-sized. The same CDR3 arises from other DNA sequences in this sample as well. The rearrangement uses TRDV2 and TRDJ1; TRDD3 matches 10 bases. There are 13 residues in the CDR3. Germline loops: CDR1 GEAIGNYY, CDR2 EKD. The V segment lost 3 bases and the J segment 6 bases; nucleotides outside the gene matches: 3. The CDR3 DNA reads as TGTGCCTGTGACCAACTGGGGGATTATAAACTCATCTTT. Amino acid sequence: CACDQLGDYKLIF.

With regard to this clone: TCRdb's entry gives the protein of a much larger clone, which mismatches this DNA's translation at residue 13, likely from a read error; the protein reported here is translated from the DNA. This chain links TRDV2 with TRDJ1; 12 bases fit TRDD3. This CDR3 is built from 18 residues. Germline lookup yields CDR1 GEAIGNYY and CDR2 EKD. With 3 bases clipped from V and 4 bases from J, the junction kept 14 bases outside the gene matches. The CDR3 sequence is CACDPAGGYGTRIDKLIF. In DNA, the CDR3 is TGTGCCTGTGACCCCGCTGGGGGATACGGGACAAGGATCGATAAACTCATCTTT.

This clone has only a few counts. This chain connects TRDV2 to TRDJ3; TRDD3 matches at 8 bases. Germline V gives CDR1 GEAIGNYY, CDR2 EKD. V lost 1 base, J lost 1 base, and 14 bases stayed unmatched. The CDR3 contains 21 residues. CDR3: CACDTINTGGAASWDTRQMFF. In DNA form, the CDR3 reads TGTGCCTGTGACACGATCAATACTGGGGGTGCCGCGTCCTGGGACACCCGACAGATGTTTTTC.